The 8 T cell receptor beta chains listed next were all sequenced from one sample in a study of T cells in Graves' hyperthyroidism and ophthalmopathy. Amplification of TCR beta CDR3 regions used RNA as the template. TCR CDR3 underwent first-round RT-PCR with the HTBI primer set. TCRdb re-analysed the multiplex PCR reads in MiXCR, keeping a single row per CDR3 protein. The sample has around 280,000 distinct CDR3 sequences, about an eighth seen once. Sequencing was carried out using blood. The receptors come from a woman in her thirties or forties with Graves' hyperthyroidism.

In this sample, this clonotype turned up many times. The rearrangement links TRBV2 to TRBJ2-3, with D possibly matching TRBD1 (5 bases). Germline assignment: CDR1 SNHLY and CDR2 FYNNEI. The length of the CDR3 is 12 residues. Trimming stripped 4 bases from V and 6 bases from J, with 8 bases between. This CDR3 reads CASSVKGDTQYF. CDR3 nucleotides: TGTGCCAGCAGTGTGAAGGGGGATACGCAGTATTTT.

In its sample, this clonotype was seen many times. The V call is TRBV19, the J call TRBJ1-1; 7 bases map to TRBD1. Germline V gene data show CDR1 as LNHDA and CDR2 as SQIVND (reference sequence). V lost 4 bases and J lost 4; bases outside the gene matches: 9. The CDR3 length is 15 residues. The CDR3 bases are TGTGCCAGTAGTAGGCGACAGGGAGGGGGCACTGAAGCTTTCTTT. Translation gives CASSRRQGGGTEAFF.

The CDR3 nucleotides read TGCAGTGCTAGAGGTGCTACTAGCGGGGCGGGGAACACCGGGGAGCTGTTTTTT. Encoded protein: CSARGATSGAGNTGELFF. The genes are TRBV20-1 and TRBJ2-2; 10 bases match TRBD2. CDR1 is DFQATT, CDR2 SNEGSKA, per germline (reference sequence). The V gene end was trimmed by 1 base and the J gene end by 1 base; junction bases not matched to a gene: 9. The CDR3 contains 18 residues.

This clonotype has at least ten counts. V gene TRBV6-1 combines with J gene TRBJ2-7; perhaps TRBD2 as D (5 bases). Deletions cut 4 bases from V and 0 bases from J, with 19 bases between. This CDR3 is built from 17 residues. CDR1 and CDR2 (germline): MNHNS, SASEGT. CDR3 in amino acids: CASSGGLGGSSSYEQYF. The DNA of the CDR3 is TGTGCCAGCAGTGGAGGGTTGGGCGGGTCCAGCTCCTACGAGCAGTACTTC.

This clonotype was detected ten times or more. The chain carries TRBV11-2 and TRBJ2-7, with unresolved D. The CDR3 length is 13 residues. Germline V gene sequence: CDR1 SGHAT, CDR2 FQNNGV. V was clipped by 5 bases and J by 9 bases, with 17 bases between them. CDR3 coding DNA: TGTGCCAGCAGCCGGAGCGCACTCCTTCGGCAGTACTTC. Its translation: CASSRSALLRQYF. Using reference TRBV11-2 and TRBJ2-7 for the parts outside the CDR3, the full variable domain is EAGVAQSPRYKIIEKRQSVAFWCNPISGHATLYWYQQILGQGPKLLIQFQNNGVVDDSQLPKDRFSAERLKGVDSTLKIQPAKLEDSAVYLCASSRSALLRQYFGPGTRLTVT.

CDR3 in amino acids: CASSPEKRGQPQHF. As DNA, the CDR3 is TGTGCCAGCTCACCCGAGAAACGGGGTCAGCCCCAGCATTTT. The chain has TRBV18 and TRBJ1-5; no clear D. In germline, CDR1 is KGHSH, CDR2 LQKENI. The CDR3 totals 14 residues. Trimming removed 3 bases from V and 6 bases from J, with 12 bases in between.

V usage is TRBV7-9 and J usage is TRBJ2-6; D is possibly TRBD1 (6 bases). V shed 2 bases and J shed 0 bases, with 17 bases lying between them. Germline CDR1 and CDR2: SEHNR and FQNEAQ (reference sequence). The CDR3 sequence is 19 residues long. The CDR3 region is CASSLFRTVTSSGANVLTF. In DNA form, the CDR3 reads TGTGCCAGCAGCTTATTTCGGACAGTAACTAGCTCTGGGGCCAACGTCCTGACTTTC.

On this clonotype: A read error may explain this, as a much larger clone is one base away. The CDR3 ends on some other residue instead of the conserved phenylalanine or tryptophan, so this is likely a read error. V usage is TRBV27 and J usage is TRBJ1-5; TRBD1 might be the D (5 bases). This CDR3 spans 17 amino acids. The V end was cut by 4 bases, the J end by 1 base, with 17 bases between. Germline loops: CDR1 MNHEY, CDR2 SMNVEV (reference sequence). DNA for the CDR3: TGTGCCAGCAGTTCCCTCGGGGGAGTGGGGAGCAATCAGCCCCAGCATTCT. Protein: CASSSLGGVGSNQPQHS.